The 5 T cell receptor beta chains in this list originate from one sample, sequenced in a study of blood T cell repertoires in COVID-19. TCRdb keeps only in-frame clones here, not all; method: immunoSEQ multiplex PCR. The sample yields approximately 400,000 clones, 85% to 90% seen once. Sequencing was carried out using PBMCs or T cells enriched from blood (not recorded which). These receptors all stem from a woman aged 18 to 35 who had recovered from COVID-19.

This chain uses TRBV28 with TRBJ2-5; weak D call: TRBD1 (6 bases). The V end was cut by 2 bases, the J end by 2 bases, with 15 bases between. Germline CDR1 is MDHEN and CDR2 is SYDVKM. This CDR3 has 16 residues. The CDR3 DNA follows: TGTGCCAGCAGTTTAGGGGGCAGGGGATATCAAGAGACCCAGTACTTC. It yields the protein CASSLGGRGYQETQYF.

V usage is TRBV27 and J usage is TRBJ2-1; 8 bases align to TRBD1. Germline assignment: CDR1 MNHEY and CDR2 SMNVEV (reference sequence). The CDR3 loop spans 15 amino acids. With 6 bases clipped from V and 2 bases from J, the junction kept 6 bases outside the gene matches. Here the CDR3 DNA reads TGTGCCAGCAGACGACAGGGGATTGCCTACAATGAGCAGTTCTTC. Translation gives CASRRQGIAYNEQFF.

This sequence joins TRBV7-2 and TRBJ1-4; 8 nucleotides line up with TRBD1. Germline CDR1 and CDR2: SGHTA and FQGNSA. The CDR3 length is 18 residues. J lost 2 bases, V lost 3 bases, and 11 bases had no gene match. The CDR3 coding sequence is TGTGCCAGCAGCTTCTACGGACAGGGAAGTTCTACTAATGAAAAACTGTTTTTT. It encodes CASSFYGQGSSTNEKLFF.

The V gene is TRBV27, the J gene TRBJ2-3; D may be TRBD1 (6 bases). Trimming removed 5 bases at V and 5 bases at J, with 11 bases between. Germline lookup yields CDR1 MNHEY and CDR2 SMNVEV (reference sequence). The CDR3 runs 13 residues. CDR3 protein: CASSTTGIDTQYF. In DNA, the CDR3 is TGTGCCAGCAGTACAACAGGGATAGATACGCAGTATTTT.

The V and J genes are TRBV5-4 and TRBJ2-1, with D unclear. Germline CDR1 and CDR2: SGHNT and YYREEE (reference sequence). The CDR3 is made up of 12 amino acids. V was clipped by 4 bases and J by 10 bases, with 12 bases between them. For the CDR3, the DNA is TGTGCCAGCAGCCTCCCGGGTGGCGAGCAGTTCTTC. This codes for CASSLPGGEQFF.